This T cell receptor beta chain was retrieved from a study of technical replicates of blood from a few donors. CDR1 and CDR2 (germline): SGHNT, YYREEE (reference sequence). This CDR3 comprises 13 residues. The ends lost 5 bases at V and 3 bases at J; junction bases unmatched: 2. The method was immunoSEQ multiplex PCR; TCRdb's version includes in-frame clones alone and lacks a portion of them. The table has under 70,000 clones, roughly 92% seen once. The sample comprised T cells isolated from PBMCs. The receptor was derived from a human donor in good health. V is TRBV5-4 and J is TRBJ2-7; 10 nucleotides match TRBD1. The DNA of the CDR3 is TGTGCCAGCAGGGGGACAGGGGACTACGAGCAGTACTTC. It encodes CASRGTGDYEQYF. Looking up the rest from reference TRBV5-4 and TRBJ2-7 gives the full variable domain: ETGVTQSPTHLIKTRGQQVTLRCSSQSGHNTVSWYQQALGQGPQFIFQYYREEENGRGNFPPRFSGLQFPNYSSELNVNALELDDSALYLCASRGTGDYEQYFGPGTRLTVT.